The present entry profiles one TCR beta chain with its context. Its recognized antigen is unknown. No clone much larger than this one lies a single base away; base qualities are absent. Systemically healthy Caucasian individuals from Russia, about 38 in total and aged roughly 6 to 90 years, were included as donors. Around 10 milliliters of peripheral blood were collected from each donor into EDTA-treated Vacutainer tubes. PBMCs were isolated by Ficoll-Paque density-gradient centrifugation, with at least 7 million obtained per sample. Total RNA was extracted from PBMCs with Trizol reagent, with at least 5.5 micrograms obtained per sample. The percentages of naive CD45RAhigh/CD27high T cells were determined by flow cytometry on a PBMC aliquot from every donor. The source of the sample is a study of blood T cells in healthy people across ages (dated by TCRdb to the mid-2010s). Background on the whole study: In model experiments, template switching captured roughly one uniquely barcoded TCR beta cDNA molecule for every two T cells. Using deep sequencing normalized with unique cDNA molecular identifiers, the study measured how TCR beta repertoire diversity changes with age. Four age groups were formed from the donors: young (average approximately 15 years), middle-aged (approximately 40), aged (about 62) and long-lived (roughly 81). To avoid experimental bias, donors of different ages were randomly spread across the sequencing lanes. Two additional independent replicas of 1 million unique cDNA reads from the same blood draw were analyzed for two donors (one aged 18 to 29 and one aged 80 or older). Results the study describes overall, beyond this receptor: Observed TCR beta diversity per million T cells fell roughly linearly with age, and a significant reduction was already apparent by age around 39. Estimates of total diversity based on one million sequenced T cells were regarded as lower bounds and as underestimates. Since profiling was done on bulk unsorted PBMCs, naive and antigen-experienced compartments could not be conclusively compared. Because the CMV infection status of the donors was unknown, age-related changes in expanded clonotypes may potentially have been confounded. The long-lived group showed more naive CD4+ T cells, fewer expanded clones and increased TCR diversity than the aged group, suggesting age selection. The percentage of naive T cells measured by flow cytometry correlated strongly with observed TCR beta diversity.

Relative to germline, V is 6 bases shorter and J is 11 bases shorter, with 22 bases between their ends. The CDR3 runs 14 amino acids, cysteine and phenylalanine included. This entry keeps only the CDR3 DNA: 42 bases, framed from base 1. From the germline V gene, CDR1 is MDHEN and CDR2 is SYDVKM. Library generation was performed with 5' RACE. Data came from an Illumina HiSeq 2500. A second PCR of about 7 to 12 cycles was run with a J-beta primer mix and a sample-barcoded 5' primer. A unique molecular identifier was introduced onto each TCR beta cDNA molecule by a template-switch 5' adaptor carrying 12 random nucleotides. Each sample yielded at least 2.5 million CDR3-containing paired-end reads. All of the RNA was converted into first-strand cDNA using the Mint cDNA synthesis kit, with a TRBC-specific oligonucleotide serving as the primer. All cDNA was treated with uracil-DNA glycosylase and then went through a first 18-cycle PCR with the universal primers M1SS and BC2_uni_R. In the source study's methods: Normalization of each sample was performed by random selection of 1 million high-quality reads, each carrying a distinct molecular identifier. Reads sharing molecular identifiers were discarded rather than binned into consensus sequences. MiTCR, run with a Q25 quality threshold and the strictest error-elimination algorithm, handled CDR3 identification, clonotype clustering and error correction. Lower-bound total TCR beta diversity was estimated with a nonparametric unseen species model using Euler transformation. TCRdb redid the processing of the public reads, applying fastp at Q25 and MiXCR, and retained in-frame beta chains. Each CDR3 protein appears once, grouped with its most common genes and DNA. What appears here as the V and J calls and clone size reflects TCRdb's work, not the paper's. This sample lists hundreds of thousands of distinct CDR3 sequences; more than 40% were detected once. 30% to 35% of the sample is held by the ten biggest clonotypes.

This receptor chain uses TRBV28 and TRBJ2-5; the D gene cannot be resolved reliably. Sequences were obtained from blood. The receptor was derived from an older woman in good health. The DNA sequence is TGTGCCAGCAGGGAGACAAACGTGTACAATGAGCAGTACTTC. This gives the protein CASRETNVYNEQYF. The variable domain in full, with residues beyond the CDR3 obtained from the reference TRBV28 and TRBJ2-5 genes, is DVKVTQSSRYLVKRTGEKVFLECVQDMDHENMFWYRQDPGLGLRLIYFSYDVKMKEKGDIPEGYSVSREKKERFSLILESASTNQTSMYLCASRETNVYNEQYFGPGTRLLVL.